This T cell receptor (beta chain) was recovered during a study of regulatory T cells in long-lasting Graves disease. As to time point: newly diagnosed GD, antithyroid drugs for less than 3 months. RNA extracted from PBMCs served as the sequencing template. Both iRepertoire HTBI primers and Arm-PCR of CDR3 regions were used to build the TCR beta libraries. TCRdb analysed the multiplex PCR reads with MiXCR anew, one entry per CDR3 protein. The sample shows approximately 490,000 distinct CDR3 sequences, 15% to 20% of them seen only once. This clonotype was counted between two and nine times. This CDR3 region has 19 residues. Unmatched junction bases numbered 13, after V lost 3 bases and J lost 4 bases. Germline CDR1 reads SGHRS; CDR2 reads YFSETQ. These sequences were also reported in another study, on T cells in Graves' hyperthyroidism and ophthalmopathy.

The sample in question was peripheral blood mononuclear cells (PBMCs), obtained at new diagnosis, from a patient treated with antithyroid drugs. The sequence was obtained from a man between 35 and 55 years old with Graves disease. V usage is TRBV5-1 and J usage is TRBJ2-6; 10 nucleotides agree with TRBD1. The CDR3 protein is CASSSRYRDRGEGANVLTF. CDR3 coding DNA: TGCGCCAGCAGCTCGAGATACCGGGACAGGGGAGAGGGGGCCAACGTCCTGACTTTC.